The 24 T cell receptor beta chains reported below all come from one sample, sequenced in a study of cytomegalovirus exposure and HLA in healthy donors. Primers: 60 Vbeta forward and 13 Jbeta reverse. Method: immunoSEQ multiplex PCR; TCRdb's copy keeps in-frame clones and lacks some. The profile covers 120,000 or so clones, with about three quarters appearing a single time and approximately 6% taken by the ten largest. The specimen sequenced was PBMCs. Every receptor here comes from a woman aged 40 to 49 in good health and CMV-seronegative.

V and J are TRBV4-2 and TRBJ2-5; perhaps TRBD2 as D (5 bases). The V end was cut by 4 bases, the J end by 4 bases, with 16 bases between. This CDR3 is 15 amino acids long. Per the germline V gene, CDR1 is LGHNA and CDR2 is YNFKEQ. The CDR3 is CASSPTMDGGETQYF. The DNA for the CDR3 is TGTGCCAGCAGCCCTACCATGGATGGAGGAGAGACCCAGTACTTC.

The chain carries TRBV19 and TRBJ1-5; 8 nucleotides agree with TRBD1. V shed 4 bases, J shed 6 bases, and the junction held 8 bases outside the gene matches. The CDR3 loop spans 15 amino acids. Germline assignment: CDR1 LNHDA and CDR2 SQIVND (reference sequence). As DNA, the CDR3 is TGTGCCAGTAGTACAGGACAGGGTGGGGGTCAGCCCCAGCATTTT. As protein: CASSTGQGGGQPQHF.

V usage is TRBV30 and J usage is TRBJ2-3; tentatively, D is TRBD1 (6 bases). CDR1 GTSNPN and CDR2 SVGIG come from the germline V gene (reference sequence). V lost 0 bases and J 1 base, leaving 14 bases between the germline ends. The CDR3 runs to 16 residues. The CDR3 loop reads CAWSVLAGGCTDTQYF. The CDR3 DNA is TGTGCCTGGAGTGTACTGGCTGGGGGCTGCACAGATACGCAGTATTTT.

This clone was observed a single time. The chain joins TRBV11-2 to TRBJ2-2; possible D gene TRBD1, 6 bases. CDR3 length: 14 amino acids. Germline CDR1 is SGHAT and CDR2 is FQNNGV. The ends were cut back, 4 bases at V and 1 base at J, with 7 bases in the middle. CDR3 in amino acids: CASSSTGNTGELFF. The CDR3 DNA reads TGTGCCAGCAGCTCGACAGGGAACACCGGGGAGCTGTTTTTT. The whole variable domain, filled in from reference TRBV11-2 and TRBJ2-2, reads EAGVAQSPRYKIIEKRQSVAFWCNPISGHATLYWYQQILGQGPKLLIQFQNNGVVDDSQLPKDRFSAERLKGVDSTLKIQPAKLEDSAVYLCASSSTGNTGELFFGEGSRLTVL.

The chain couples TRBV7-2 to TRBJ2-3; 7 bases fit TRBD1. Germline CDR1 is SGHTA and CDR2 is FQGNSA. The CDR3 has 14 amino acids. V lost 2 bases to trimming and J lost 5 bases; unmatched junction nucleotides: 4. The CDR3 here is CASSLIGGEDTQYF. For the CDR3, the DNA is TGTGCCAGCAGCTTAATAGGGGGCGAAGATACGCAGTATTTT.

This clone was detected only once. V usage is TRBV5-1 and J usage is TRBJ1-4; D might be TRBD1 (5 bases). The V and J ends lost 1 base and 7 bases respectively, with 11 bases between them. CDR1 is SGHRS, CDR2 YFSETQ, per germline. This CDR3 has 14 residues. CDR3 bases: TGCGCCAGCAGCTTGTCAGGGAATTTTGAAAAACTGTTTTTT. Protein sequence: CASSLSGNFEKLFF.

The V call is TRBV7-2, the J call TRBJ2-7; TRBD2 aligns across 7 bases. In germline, CDR1 is SGHTA, CDR2 FQGNSA. The CDR3 totals 14 residues. Unmatched junction bases numbered 6, after V lost 5 bases and J lost 2 bases. Here the CDR3 DNA reads TGTGCCAGCAGCCCTAGCGGACTAACCTACGAGCAGTACTTC. Its protein product is CASSPSGLTYEQYF.

The chain employs TRBV15 and TRBJ2-7; 8 nucleotides line up with TRBD1. Trimming removed 5 bases from V and 7 bases from J; junction bases left unmatched: 7. This CDR3 is 13 amino acids long. Germline V gene data show CDR1 as LNHNV and CDR2 as YYDKDF (reference sequence). CDR3 region: CATSDMTGAEQYF. CDR3 nucleotide sequence: TGTGCCACCAGCGACATGACAGGGGCTGAGCAGTACTTC.

The chain employs TRBV2 and TRBJ1-5; the D gene is possibly TRBD1 (6 bases). Germline loops: CDR1 SNHLY, CDR2 FYNNEI. The ends were cut back, 6 bases at V and 5 bases at J, with 14 bases in the middle. This CDR3 contains 14 residues. The CDR3 is CASSDRTADQPQHF. In DNA form, the CDR3 reads TGTGCCAGCAGCGATAGGACAGCTGATCAGCCCCAGCATTTT.

V gene TRBV5-6 combines with J gene TRBJ1-1, with D possibly being TRBD1 (5 bases). The CDR3 is 12 amino acids. V was pared by 1 base and J by 10 bases, with 11 bases between. The V gene's germline CDR1 is SGHDT and CDR2 YYEEEE. DNA of the CDR3: TGTGCCAGCAGCTTGTGGGGGAGGGTAGCTTTCTTT. Protein: CASSLWGRVAFF. Using reference TRBV5-6 and TRBJ1-1 for the parts outside the CDR3, the full variable domain is DAGVTQSPTHLIKTRGQQVTLRCSPKSGHDTVSWYQQALGQGPQFIFQYYEEEERQRGNFPDRFSGHQFPNYSSELNVNALLLGDSALYLCASSLWGRVAFFGQGTRLTVV.

The sample holds one count of this clone. The chain carries TRBV2 and TRBJ1-4, with D maybe TRBD1 (5 bases). The CDR3 totals 16 residues. Trimming left V 1 base short and J 5 bases short, with 14 bases between. CDR1 is SNHLY and CDR2 is FYNNEI in the germline V gene. The CDR3 region has the DNA TGTGCCAGCAGTGAAGTTCCGCGGACATCCAATGAAAAACTGTTTTTT. This codes for CASSEVPRTSNEKLFF.

With regard to this clone: One end of the junction varies from germline; a read error may be responsible. The chain carries TRBV10-3 and TRBJ2-6; a weak D match, TRBD1 (5 bases). The CDR3 is 17 residues long. Per the germline V gene, CDR1 is ENHRY and CDR2 is SYGVKD. CDR3 in DNA: TGTGCCATCAGTGAGTCGATTGGCAGGCCTGGGGCCAACGGCCTGACTTTC. This sequence encodes CAISESIGRPGANGLTF.

The chain couples TRBV5-4 to TRBJ2-7; 7 bases align to TRBD1. This CDR3 comprises 13 residues. V trimming: 5 bases; J trimming: 1 base; junction bases outside the gene matches: 3. The V gene's germline CDR1 is SGHNT and CDR2 YYREEE (reference sequence). CDR3 region: CASRIQGSYEQYF. The CDR3 nucleotides read TGTGCCAGCAGAATACAGGGGTCCTACGAGCAGTACTTC.

This chain links TRBV7-9 with TRBJ2-1; 7 bases align to TRBD2. Germline CDR1 reads SEHNR; CDR2 reads FQNEAQ (reference sequence). The V segment lost 3 bases and the J segment 2 bases; nucleotides outside the gene matches: 4. This CDR3 comprises 15 residues. CDR3 nucleotide sequence: TGTGCCAGCAGCTTCTTTGCGGGAGCCTACAATGAGCAGTTCTTC. Its protein product is CASSFFAGAYNEQFF. Together with reference TRBV7-9 and TRBJ2-1, the CDR3 gives the full variable domain: DTGVSQNPRHKITKRGQNVTFRCDPISEHNRLYWYRQTLGQGPEFLTYFQNEAQLEKSRLLSDRFSAERPKGSFSTLEIQRTEQGDSAMYLCASSFFAGAYNEQFFGPGTRLTVL.

This chain joins TRBV28 and TRBJ2-7, with TRBD1 as a possible D gene (6 bases). From germline, CDR1 is MDHEN and CDR2 SYDVKM. V lost 10 bases, J lost 1 base, and 14 bases lay in between. The CDR3 contains 13 residues. CDR3 bases: TGTGCCAACGGACAGAAAATTTCCTACGAGCAGTACTTC. It translates to CANGQKISYEQYF. The entire variable domain, with the rest obtained from reference TRBV28 and TRBJ2-7, is as follows: DVKVTQSSRYLVKRTGEKVFLECVQDMDHENMFWYRQDPGLGLRLIYFSYDVKMKEKGDIPEGYSVSREKKERFSLILESASTNQTSMYLCANGQKISYEQYFGPGTRLTVT.

This clone was found a few times. The chain carries TRBV5-1 and TRBJ2-7; no firm D call. Deletions cut 4 bases from V and 2 bases from J, with 10 bases between. The germline gives CDR1 SGHRS, CDR2 YFSETQ. The length of the CDR3 is 13 residues. The CDR3 here is CASSLASPYEQYF. CDR3 coding DNA: TGCGCCAGCAGCCTGGCTTCCCCCTACGAGCAGTACTTC.

This clone was found a few times. The V call is TRBV14, the J call TRBJ2-1; 10 bases fit TRBD2. Germline V CDR1 and CDR2: SGHDN, FVKESK. The trim removed 3 bases at V and 2 bases at J, leaving 1 base unmatched. The CDR3 totals 15 residues. The CDR3 spells CASSQLAGAYNEQFF. The CDR3 region has the DNA TGTGCCAGCAGCCAGCTAGCGGGAGCCTACAATGAGCAGTTCTTC.

This clone has a handful of counts. V usage is TRBV27 and J usage is TRBJ2-5; D possibly corresponds to TRBD2 (6 bases). Trimming took off 6 bases at V and 4 bases at J, with 18 bases between the two ends. The CDR3 contains 15 residues. The germline V gene encodes CDR1 MNHEY and CDR2 SMNVEV (reference sequence). The CDR3 nucleotides are TGTGCCAGCAGGGCCTTTGGAGGGCCGCGAGAGACCCAGTACTTC. Protein product: CASRAFGGPRETQYF.

This chain joins TRBV4-1 and TRBJ2-3, with D possibly TRBD2 on 7 matching bases. The CDR3 spans 17 residues. Germline CDR1 reads MGHRA; CDR2 reads YSYEKL. The V gene lost 3 bases and the J gene lost 1 base, with 17 bases spanning the gap. The CDR3 DNA reads as TGCGCCAGCAGCCATCAAAGGGGGGGAGGGGGCACAGATACGCAGTATTTT. Its translation is CASSHQRGGGGTDTQYF.

The V and J genes are TRBV5-1 and TRBJ2-3, with D maybe TRBD1 (5 bases). CDR3 length: 16 amino acids. V lost 1 base to trimming and J lost 8 bases, with 20 bases between them. Germline V gene sequence: CDR1 SGHRS, CDR2 YFSETQ. In DNA form, the CDR3 reads TGCGCCAGCAGCTTGTCAGTAGGGGCTGGTAGAGGTACGCAGTATTTT. Its protein is CASSLSVGAGRGTQYF.

CDR3 residues: CASSLGGMNTEAFF. The CDR3 DNA reads TGTGCCAGCAGCTTAGGGGGCATGAACACTGAAGCTTTCTTT. J is TRBJ1-1 and V is TRBV7-9, with a weak D call TRBD1 (5 bases). The CDR3 has 14 residues. Trimming took 1 base from V and 0 from J, leaving 6 bases between them. The germline gives CDR1 SEHNR, CDR2 FQNEAQ (reference sequence).

A remark on this clone: At one end, the junction sequence differs from germline, possibly due to a read error. The rearrangement links TRBV28 to TRBJ1-1; D may be TRBD1 (5 bases). Germline CDR1 MDHEN, CDR2 SYDVKM. The CDR3 covers 10 residues. As DNA, the CDR3 is TGTGCCAGCCCCCTCCACGGGGGTCACTTT. This translates into CASPLHGGHF.

The J gene is TRBJ2-7, the V gene TRBV5-6; D unresolved. CDR1 and CDR2 from the germline V gene are SGHDT and YYEEEE. The CDR3 sequence is 13 residues long. V lost 4 bases to trimming and J lost 0 bases, with 8 bases between them. The CDR3 nucleotides read TGTGCCAGCAGCGAAGCTACCTCCTACGAGCAGTACTTC. The encoded protein is CASSEATSYEQYF.

The gene calls are TRBV7-2 and TRBJ2-3; 7 bases agree with TRBD2. The CDR3 is made up of 16 amino acids. V gave up 8 bases and J gave up 0 bases; unmatched junction bases: 11. Germline V lookup: CDR1 SGHTA, CDR2 FQGNSA. The CDR3: CASATGASGSTDTQYF. CDR3 bases: TGTGCCAGCGCGACTGGGGCTAGCGGTAGCACAGATACGCAGTATTTT. Full variable domain (rest looked up from reference TRBV7-2 and TRBJ2-3): GAGVSQSPSNKVTEKGKDVELRCDPISGHTALYWYRQSLGQGLEFLIYFQGNSAPDKSGLPSDRFSAERTGGSVSTLTIQRTQQEDSAVYLCASATGASGSTDTQYFGPGTRLTVL.